This T cell receptor beta chain was sequenced for a study of chemoradiotherapy in HPV16-positive cancers. Overall study context: Candidate HPV-specific clones and shared TCR motifs came from two HPV16-positive patients.

General study points: Better recurrence-free survival went with HPV-responsive T-cell expansion in HPV16-positive patients. Only two HPV16-positive patients supplied the functional HPV-specificity definition. Candidate HPV-specific clones and E7-related TCR motifs grew in tumor during treatment.

Note on this clone: Antigen unknown.

The data were produced by immunoSEQ multiplex PCR, yet TCRdb's version contains in-frame clones alone and is incomplete. The sample contains around 8,800 clones, about three quarters of which appear only once. The TCR originated in a human donor with HPV-associated anogenital cancer. The material was tumor tissue, obtained from a patient who underwent chemoradiotherapy.

The CDR3 here is CASSWTGTTGELFF. Written as DNA, the CDR3 is TGTGCCAGCTCTTGGACAGGGACAACCGGGGAGCTGTTTTTT. The V call is TRBV9, the J call TRBJ2-2, with 8 positions matching TRBD1. The CDR3 is 14 residues long. V trimming: 7 bases; J trimming: 5 bases; junction bases outside the gene matches: 7. Germline V gene sequence: CDR1 SGDLS, CDR2 YYNGEE.